This T cell receptor (beta chain) is from a study of shared clonotypes between healthy human individuals. The ends were cut back, 4 bases at V and 3 bases at J, with 13 bases in the middle. The germline V gene has CDR1 SGHAT and CDR2 FQNNGV. This CDR3 is built from 16 residues. This table comes from immunoSEQ multiplex PCR, and its TCRdb copy is limited to in-frame clones, with some not included. The table lists millions of clones, roughly 94% of them singletons, with more than 0.1% in the top ten. This chain connects TRBV11-2 to TRBJ1-6; D call uncertain. Sequencing was done on a sample of naive CD4+ T cells sorted from blood. Specified subset: CD45RA+ positively selected. This TCR derives from a man between 18 and 35 years old in good health. The CDR3 bases are TGTGCCAGCAGCTCCGACGGTAACCTCTATAATTCACCCCTCCACTTT. This sequence encodes CASSSDGNLYNSPLHF. The variable domain in full, completed from reference TRBV11-2 and TRBJ1-6, reads EAGVAQSPRYKIIEKRQSVAFWCNPISGHATLYWYQQILGQGPKLLIQFQNNGVVDDSQLPKDRFSAERLKGVDSTLKIQPAKLEDSAVYLCASSSDGNLYNSPLHFGNGTRLTVT.